This TCR beta chain appears in the sequencing data of a study of cytomegalovirus exposure and HLA in healthy donors. Trimming removed 6 bases at V and 10 bases at J, with 18 bases between. The germline gives CDR1 SNHLY, CDR2 FYNNEI. This CDR3 is 13 amino acids long. Vbeta (60) and Jbeta (13) primers were used in the PCR. In the source study's methods: Roughly 11 million shared chains were among the roughly 80 million unique TCR beta chains that a later analysis counted. Method: immunoSEQ multiplex PCR; TCRdb's copy keeps in-frame clones and lacks some. For V, J and clone size, that table is used; D and trimming come from the DNA. The sample contains 170,000 or so clones, roughly 79% of which appear only once.

Sequences were obtained from PBMCs. The sequence derives from a woman between 45 and 60 years old in good health and CMV-seropositive. The chain uses TRBV2 and TRBJ1-1, with a possible D match to TRBD1 (5 bases). The CDR3 protein is CASRRNGGIGAFF. The CDR3 coding sequence is TGTGCCAGCAGAAGGAATGGGGGGATTGGAGCTTTCTTT.